This T cell receptor beta chain was captured by sequencing in a study of T-cell memory formation after mild COVID-19. Study-level information: For the most part, TCR clusters were specific to one donor. General study points: Among contracting clones, CD4+ were mainly CM/EM and CD8+ enriched in EMRA. Contracting clones from day 15 to 85 had balanced CD4/CD8; later expanders favoured CD4+.

TCRdb processed the 5' RACE reads anew with MiXCR; each CDR3 protein has one entry. Here the sample spans a few hundred thousand distinct CDR3 sequences, 20% to 25% being singletons. Concerning this clonotype itself: What it binds is not known.

V lost 6 bases, J lost 0 bases, and 7 bases stayed unmatched. There are 16 residues in the CDR3. This clonotype was sampled from an adult woman who had mild COVID-19 (a few samples of this study predate the infection). Cell type and time point are not known. The gene calls are TRBV12-3 or TRBV12-4 and TRBJ2-5; 10 bases are a match to TRBD2. Material: PBMCs or a T cell subset sorted from them (not recorded which). CDR3 protein: CASSVHSGGYQETQYF. For the CDR3, the DNA is TGTGCCAGCAGCGTACATAGCGGGGGGTACCAAGAGACCCAGTACTTC.